These T cell receptor beta chains were read from a single sample in a study of blood T cell repertoires in COVID-19. Some clones are missing from TCRdb's copy, which holds only in-frame ones; the method was immunoSEQ multiplex PCR. The table lists roughly 150,000 clones, 93% of them singletons. Source material: peripheral blood. These receptors all stem from a woman aged 60-75 years with COVID-19, enrolled during active disease. The CDR3 runs from the conserved cysteine through the conserved F or W. D genes are given only for firm matches. The listing skips clone size in some rows; elsewhere it reads once, few, many or a size class.

d_gene: TRBD1
j_gene: TRBJ1-2
v_gene: TRBV7-9
abundance: -
CDR3aa: CASSRDRLYGYTF
CDR3nt: TGTGCCAGCAGCCGGGACAGACTTTATGGCTACACCTTC

d_gene: TRBD1
j_gene: TRBJ2-6
v_gene: TRBV3-1/TRBV3-2
abundance: once
CDR3aa: CASSQGQGVSGANVLTF
CDR3nt: TGTGCCAGCAGCCAAGGACAGGGTGTCTCTGGGGCCAACGTCCTGACTTTC

d_gene: TRBD1
j_gene: TRBJ2-7
v_gene: TRBV5-1
abundance: -
CDR3aa: CASSGGQIPYEQYF
CDR3nt: TGCGCCAGCAGCGGGGGACAGATCCCCTACGAGCAGTACTTC

d_gene: -
j_gene: TRBJ1-4
v_gene: TRBV10-1
abundance: -
CDR3aa: CASAGRGPEKLFF
CDR3nt: TGCGCCAGCGCAGGCCGAGGGCCGGAAAAACTGTTTTTT

d_gene: -
j_gene: TRBJ2-7
v_gene: TRBV10-3
abundance: -
CDR3aa: CAISARNEQYF
CDR3nt: TGTGCCATCAGTGCGAGGAACGAGCAGTACTTC

d_gene: -
j_gene: TRBJ1-2
v_gene: TRBV6-1
abundance: -
CDR3aa: CASSDRFYGYTF
CDR3nt: TGTGCCAGCAGTGATCGGTTTTATGGCTACACCTTC

d_gene: TRBD2
j_gene: TRBJ2-3
v_gene: TRBV5-1
abundance: once
CDR3aa: CASSSMRGTRTDTQYF
CDR3nt: TGCGCCAGCAGCTCCATGCGGGGGACTCGCACAGATACGCAGTATTTT

d_gene: -
j_gene: TRBJ1-6
v_gene: TRBV2
abundance: -
CDR3aa: CASNPGEGSPLHF
CDR3nt: TGTGCCAGCAACCCAGGGGAGGGTTCACCCCTCCACTTT

d_gene: -
j_gene: TRBJ1-2
v_gene: TRBV6-5
abundance: once
CDR3aa: CATRGWRDNYGYTF
CDR3nt: TGTGCCACCAGGGGATGGAGGGACAACTATGGCTACACCTTC

d_gene: -
j_gene: TRBJ1-6
v_gene: TRBV5-6
abundance: -
CDR3aa: CASSPDSYNSPLHF
CDR3nt: TGTGCCAGCAGCCCAGACAGCTATAATTCACCCCTCCACTTT

d_gene: -
j_gene: TRBJ2-1
v_gene: TRBV7-7
abundance: -
CDR3aa: CASSLRPYWGPNNEQFF
CDR3nt: TGTGCTAGCAGCTTAAGGCCTTACTGGGGGCCGAACAATGAGCAGTTCTTC

d_gene: TRBD1
j_gene: TRBJ1-2
v_gene: TRBV7-8
abundance: -
CDR3aa: CASSGILGQGVNGYTF
CDR3nt: TGTGCCAGCAGCGGGATACTGGGACAGGGTGTGAATGGCTACACCTTC

d_gene: -
j_gene: TRBJ1-1
v_gene: TRBV6-5
abundance: -
CDR3aa: CASMRQLNTEAFF
CDR3nt: TGTGCCAGCATGCGGCAGTTGAACACTGAAGCTTTCTTT

d_gene: -
j_gene: TRBJ1-2
v_gene: TRBV6-5
abundance: -
CDR3aa: CASSYSSGHYGYTF
CDR3nt: TGTGCCAGCAGTTACTCGAGTGGGCACTATGGCTACACCTTC

d_gene: TRBD1
j_gene: TRBJ2-3
v_gene: TRBV24-1
abundance: few
CDR3aa: CATSDPARTGDTDTQYF
CDR3nt: TGTGCCACCAGTGATCCAGCCAGGACAGGGGATACAGATACGCAGTATTTT

d_gene: TRBD1
j_gene: TRBJ1-1
v_gene: TRBV19
abundance: -
CDR3aa: CASSIVVAQGGAFF
CDR3nt: TGTGCCAGTAGTATAGTAGTGGCACAGGGGGGAGCTTTCTTT

d_gene: -
j_gene: TRBJ1-5
v_gene: TRBV6-6
abundance: -
CDR3aa: CASSPGPTINQPQHF
CDR3nt: TGTGCCAGCAGTCCAGGGCCCACAATCAATCAGCCCCAGCATTTT

d_gene: TRBD1
j_gene: TRBJ2-7
v_gene: TRBV27
abundance: many
CDR3aa: CASMKAGQGADEQYF
CDR3nt: TGTGCCAGCATGAAAGCGGGACAGGGGGCCGACGAGCAGTACTTC

d_gene: -
j_gene: TRBJ1-2
v_gene: TRBV9
abundance: -
CDR3aa: CASSVVGEGYTF
CDR3nt: TGTGCCAGCAGCGTAGTTGGGGAGGGCTACACCTTC

d_gene: -
j_gene: TRBJ1-2
v_gene: TRBV4-1
abundance: -
CDR3aa: CASSQDPPVSGGYTF
CDR3nt: TGCGCCAGCAGCCAAGATCCCCCGGTTTCTGGTGGCTACACCTTC

d_gene: -
j_gene: TRBJ1-1
v_gene: TRBV24-1
abundance: -
CDR3aa: CATSDWGGGTEAFF
CDR3nt: TGTGCCACCAGTGATTGGGGGGGCGGCACTGAAGCTTTCTTT

d_gene: TRBD1
j_gene: TRBJ1-1
v_gene: TRBV15
abundance: -
CDR3aa: CATSRTGDNTEAFF
CDR3nt: TGTGCCACCAGCCGGACAGGGGATAACACTGAAGCTTTCTTT

d_gene: TRBD2
j_gene: TRBJ2-1
v_gene: TRBV15
abundance: -
CDR3aa: CATSAISGSYNEQFF
CDR3nt: TGTGCCACCAGCGCGATTAGCGGGTCCTACAATGAGCAGTTCTTC

d_gene: -
j_gene: TRBJ2-4
v_gene: TRBV15
abundance: few
CDR3aa: CATSREQGVNIQYF
CDR3nt: TGTGCCACCAGCAGAGAACAAGGAGTAAACATTCAGTACTTC

d_gene: TRBD2
j_gene: TRBJ2-1
v_gene: TRBV28
abundance: -
CDR3aa: CASTRGGAYNEQFF
CDR3nt: TGTGCCAGCACTCGGGGGGGGGCCTACAATGAGCAGTTCTTC

d_gene: TRBD1
j_gene: TRBJ2-2
v_gene: TRBV7-2
abundance: once
CDR3aa: CASSLSTRDRGYTGELFF
CDR3nt: TGTGCCAGCAGCTTATCGACCCGCGACAGGGGATACACCGGGGAGCTGTTTTTT

d_gene: -
j_gene: TRBJ1-4
v_gene: TRBV7-9
abundance: -
CDR3aa: CASSHHLGISNEKLFF
CDR3nt: TGTGCCAGCAGTCACCACCTCGGGATTTCTAATGAAAAACTGTTTTTT

d_gene: TRBD1
j_gene: TRBJ2-7
v_gene: TRBV6-2/TRBV6-3
abundance: -
CDR3aa: CASSLTGGEQYF
CDR3nt: TGTGCCAGCAGCCTGACAGGGGGCGAGCAGTACTTC

d_gene: TRBD1
j_gene: TRBJ1-1
v_gene: TRBV7-2
abundance: -
CDR3aa: CASRGSQGDTEAFF
CDR3nt: TGTGCCAGCAGGGGAAGCCAGGGGGACACTGAAGCTTTCTTT

d_gene: -
j_gene: TRBJ2-7
v_gene: TRBV9
abundance: -
CDR3aa: CATTGKYPNYEQYF
CDR3nt: TGTGCCACTACAGGGAAGTATCCCAATTACGAGCAGTACTTC

d_gene: TRBD1
j_gene: TRBJ2-2
v_gene: TRBV4-1
abundance: -
CDR3aa: CASSRGQGNTGELFF
CDR3nt: TGCGCCAGCAGCCGCGGACAGGGGAACACCGGGGAGCTGTTTTTT

d_gene: -
j_gene: TRBJ1-1
v_gene: TRBV6-2/TRBV6-3
abundance: -
CDR3aa: CASSSLGTLNTEAFF
CDR3nt: TGTGCCAGCAGCTCACTCGGGACACTGAACACTGAAGCTTTCTTT

d_gene: -
j_gene: TRBJ2-7
v_gene: TRBV3-1/TRBV3-2
abundance: -
CDR3aa: CASSQGRGYEQYF
CDR3nt: TGTGCCAGCAGCCAAGGCAGGGGCTACGAGCAGTACTTC

d_gene: -
j_gene: TRBJ2-7
v_gene: TRBV25-1
abundance: -
CDR3aa: CASSGREQYF
CDR3nt: TGTGCCAGCAGTGGCCGGGAGCAGTACTTC

d_gene: -
j_gene: TRBJ1-2
v_gene: TRBV5-1
abundance: -
CDR3aa: CASSVAGGIGYGYTF
CDR3nt: TGCGCCAGCAGCGTGGCGGGGGGCATAGGCTATGGCTACACCTTC

d_gene: TRBD1
j_gene: TRBJ1-4
v_gene: TRBV3-1/TRBV3-2
abundance: once
CDR3aa: CASSQALGQGTNEKLFF
CDR3nt: TGTGCCAGCAGCCAAGCTCTGGGACAGGGGACTAATGAAAAACTGTTTTTT

d_gene: -
j_gene: TRBJ2-1
v_gene: TRBV19
abundance: -
CDR3aa: CASKPQSRGGYNEQFF
CDR3nt: TGTGCCAGTAAACCCCAGTCCAGGGGTGGGTACAATGAGCAGTTCTTC

d_gene: -
j_gene: TRBJ2-1
v_gene: TRBV9
abundance: few
CDR3aa: CASSPGEGSSYNEQFF
CDR3nt: TGTGCCAGCAGCCCAGGGGAGGGTAGCTCCTACAATGAGCAGTTCTTC

d_gene: -
j_gene: TRBJ1-3
v_gene: TRBV6-1
abundance: -
CDR3aa: CASSEVYRVRSGNTIYF
CDR3nt: TGTGCCAGCAGTGAAGTGTACCGGGTCCGCTCTGGAAACACCATATATTTT

d_gene: TRBD1
j_gene: TRBJ2-7
v_gene: TRBV19
abundance: -
CDR3aa: CASSRGTVYEQYF
CDR3nt: TGTGCCAGTAGTAGGGGGACAGTCTACGAGCAGTACTTC

d_gene: -
j_gene: TRBJ1-5
v_gene: TRBV5-1
abundance: -
CDR3aa: CASSLGQPNQPQHF
CDR3nt: TGCGCCAGCAGCTTGGGGCAACCCAATCAGCCCCAGCATTTT

d_gene: TRBD1
j_gene: TRBJ1-6
v_gene: TRBV27
abundance: -
CDR3aa: CASCLQGRNSPLHF
CDR3nt: TGTGCCAGCTGCTTACAGGGGCGTAATTCACCCCTCCACTTT

d_gene: -
j_gene: TRBJ1-2
v_gene: TRBV19
abundance: -
CDR3aa: CASNGSPTVNYGYTF
CDR3nt: TGTGCCAGTAACGGCAGCCCGACTGTTAACTATGGCTACACCTTC

d_gene: TRBD1
j_gene: TRBJ1-5
v_gene: TRBV19
abundance: -
CDR3aa: CASSYGSPGQASNQPQHF
CDR3nt: TGTGCCAGTAGTTACGGCAGTCCGGGACAGGCCTCCAATCAGCCCCAGCATTTT

d_gene: TRBD1
j_gene: TRBJ1-5
v_gene: TRBV5-8
abundance: -
CDR3aa: CASSLTGGFGNQPQHF
CDR3nt: TGTGCCAGCAGCTTAACAGGGGGCTTCGGTAATCAGCCCCAGCATTTT